Presented here are 22 T cell receptor beta chains from one specimen sequenced in a study of T cell responses to AZD1222 COVID-19 vaccine. The method was immunoSEQ multiplex PCR; TCRdb's version includes in-frame clones alone and lacks a portion of them. The table shows some 84,000 clones, with around 85% occurring only once. The sample here was peripheral blood, taken 28 days after the second AZD1222 dose. The source is an adult who received the AZD1222 COVID-19 vaccine.

The V call is TRBV18, the J call TRBJ2-3; 8 nucleotides match TRBD1. CDR1 is KGHSH, CDR2 LQKENI, per germline. V shed 4 bases and J 4 bases; nucleotides not matched to a gene: 7. There are 15 residues in the CDR3. CDR3 sequence: CASSLAVDRADTQYF. CDR3 nucleotides: TGTGCCAGCTCACTGGCGGTGGACAGGGCAGATACGCAGTATTTT.

The V call is TRBV7-8, the J call TRBJ1-2; perhaps TRBD1 as D (6 bases). Looked up from germline, CDR1 is SGHVS and CDR2 is FQNEAQ. Deletions cut 4 bases from V and 1 base from J, with 13 bases between. The CDR3 loop spans 15 amino acids. CDR3 sequence reads: CASSSSGGLNYGYTF. The CDR3 nucleotides read TGTGCCAGCAGCTCGAGCGGGGGGCTTAACTATGGCTACACCTTC.

This clone was seen only a few times. The V call is TRBV7-9, the J call TRBJ2-3; TRBD1 might be the D (6 bases). Germline V gene sequence: CDR1 SEHNR, CDR2 FQNEAQ (reference sequence). Between the trimmed V and J ends, which lost 5 bases and 4 bases, there was a span of 13 bases. This CDR3 has 14 amino acids. CDR3 region: CASSPGQLADTQYF. For the CDR3, the DNA is TGTGCCAGCAGCCCCGGACAGCTCGCAGATACGCAGTATTTT.

V and J are TRBV9 and TRBJ2-7, with D perhaps matching TRBD1 (6 bases). There are 13 residues in the CDR3. CDR1 and CDR2 from the germline V gene are SGDLS and YYNGEE. V was trimmed by 3 bases and J by 4 bases, leaving 11 bases between them. CDR3 residues: CASSALQGYEQYF. CDR3 nucleotides: TGTGCCAGCAGCGCCTTACAGGGTTACGAGCAGTACTTC.

This clone came up a few times. The chain is built from TRBV7-9 and TRBJ2-2; tentatively, D is TRBD1 (6 bases). This CDR3 comprises 12 residues. Trimming pared 6 bases from V and 4 bases from J, leaving 6 bases between. Germline CDR1 and CDR2: SEHNR and FQNEAQ (reference sequence). The CDR3 bases are TGTGCCAGCAGAGGGGGCACCGGGGAGCTGTTTTTT. As protein: CASRGGTGELFF.

The gene calls are TRBV5-1 and TRBJ2-3, with TRBD2 matching over 7 bases. The CDR3 is made up of 16 amino acids. V lost 5 bases and J lost 0; bases outside the gene matches: 9. Looked up from germline, CDR1 is SGHRS and CDR2 is YFSETQ. In nucleotides, the CDR3 is TGCGCCAGCAGTGGTAATAGCGGGTCAAGCACAGATACGCAGTATTTT. Its translation is CASSGNSGSSTDTQYF.

This chain links TRBV14 with TRBJ2-2; 8 bases align to TRBD1. V dropped 4 bases and J dropped 6; count of bases not matched to a gene: 1. CDR1 and CDR2 from the germline V gene are SGHDN and FVKESK. There are 13 residues in the CDR3. The CDR3 protein is CASSRTGPGELFF. The DNA for the CDR3 is TGTGCCAGCAGCCGGACAGGGCCCGGGGAGCTGTTTTTT. The variable domain in full, with the rest retrieved from reference TRBV14 and TRBJ2-2, is EAGVTQFPSHSVIEKGQTVTLRCDPISGHDNLYWYRRVMGKEIKFLLHFVKESKQDESGMPNNRFLAERTGGTYSTLKVQPAELEDSGVYFCASSRTGPGELFFGEGSRLTVL.

The table lists this clone with a few counts. The chain combines TRBV10-3 with TRBJ1-1; tentative D call: TRBD1 (5 bases). CDR1 and CDR2 (germline): ENHRY, SYGVKD. Trimming took 6 bases from V and 1 from J, leaving 15 bases between them. CDR3 size: 15 residues. The CDR3 DNA sequence: TGTGCCATCAGGGCTCAGGGTAGAGAGAACACTGAAGCTTTCTTT. Translating gives CAIRAQGRENTEAFF.

CDR3 residues: CASSLLGGRNQPQHF. CDR3 coding DNA: TGTGCCAGCAGCTTGCTGGGGGGGCGGAATCAGCCCCAGCATTTT. The chain is built from TRBV11-2 and TRBJ1-5, with D perhaps matching TRBD1 (6 bases). The germline V gene encodes CDR1 SGHAT and CDR2 FQNNGV. The CDR3 totals 15 residues. The germline V and J ends were trimmed by 3 bases and 4 bases, with 13 bases remaining between them.

The chain links TRBV18 to TRBJ2-5; no clear D. The V end was cut by 0 bases, the J end by 1 base, with 6 bases between. Germline assignment: CDR1 KGHSH and CDR2 LQKENI. The CDR3 has 14 residues. The CDR3 nucleotides read TGTGCCAGCTCACCACCGTCTCTCCAAGAGACCCAGTACTTC. Amino acid sequence: CASSPPSLQETQYF.

This clone came up once. The V and J genes are TRBV6-2 or TRBV6-3 and TRBJ2-5, with D unresolved. Deletions cut 6 bases from V and 0 bases from J, with 11 bases between. The germline V gene encodes CDR1 MNHEY and CDR2 SVGEGT. This CDR3 has 14 residues. The CDR3 loop reads CASSPRGYQETQYF. For the CDR3, the DNA is TGTGCCAGCAGCCCTCGTGGGTACCAAGAGACCCAGTACTTC.

The gene calls are TRBV19 and TRBJ1-2; D ambiguous. The V end was cut by 10 bases, the J end by 1 base, with 16 bases between. Per the germline V gene, CDR1 is LNHDA and CDR2 is SQIVND (reference sequence). The CDR3 consists of 14 residues. CDR3 protein: CAILARYHNYGYTF. Written as DNA, the CDR3 is TGTGCCATCCTTGCGAGATACCATAACTATGGCTACACCTTC.

The rearrangement links TRBV27 to TRBJ2-7; 7 bases line up with TRBD1. CDR1 and CDR2 from the germline V gene are MNHEY and SMNVEV (reference sequence). Unmatched junction bases numbered 5, after V lost 0 bases and J lost 0 bases. The CDR3 loop spans 16 amino acids. In nucleotides, the CDR3 is TGTGCCAGCAGTTTATCGGTGGGACAGAACTCCTACGAGCAGTACTTC. Translation: CASSLSVGQNSYEQYF.

Only one count was recorded for this clone. This chain links TRBV7-2 with TRBJ1-3; D unresolved. This CDR3 spans 14 amino acids. Germline CDR1 reads SGHTA; CDR2 reads FQGNSA. V lost 2 bases, J lost 4 bases, and 9 bases lay in between. In DNA, the CDR3 is TGTGCCAGCAGCTTACAAGGTGACGGAAACACCATATATTTT. This gives the protein CASSLQGDGNTIYF.

The chain combines TRBV19 with TRBJ1-6; TRBD1 aligns across 8 bases. Losses at the gene ends were 8 bases for V and 9 bases for J; bases not matched to a gene: 9. The germline gives CDR1 LNHDA, CDR2 SQIVND (reference sequence). The CDR3 runs 14 residues. The CDR3 sequence is CASQDRVLVSPLHF. CDR3 nucleotide sequence: TGTGCCAGTCAGGACAGGGTTTTGGTTTCACCCCTCCACTTT.

The chain combines TRBV5-6 with TRBJ1-6; 8 positions agree with TRBD1. V lost 4 bases to trimming and J lost 6 bases; unmatched junction nucleotides: 12. In germline, CDR1 is SGHDT, CDR2 YYEEEE. The CDR3 has 17 residues. The CDR3, as DNA: TGTGCCAGCAGCCTGGCAAGACAGGGGTATGGTAATTCACCCCTCCACTTT. Its protein is CASSLARQGYGNSPLHF.

The rearrangement joins TRBV20-1 to TRBJ1-2, with D unresolved. V was cut by 6 bases and J by 0 bases, with 5 bases left in between. CDR3 length: 11 amino acids. Germline assignment: CDR1 DFQATT and CDR2 SNEGSKA (reference sequence). The DNA of the CDR3 is TGCAGTGCCGACACTAACTATGGCTACACCTTC. Amino acid sequence: CSADTNYGYTF.

In its sample, this clone was seen a few times. The chain has TRBV6-5 and TRBJ1-1; D is perhaps TRBD1 (6 bases). The germline V gene has CDR1 MNHEY and CDR2 SVGAGI. V lost 6 bases and J lost 4, with 15 bases in between. The CDR3 spans 14 residues. CDR3 sequence: CASRPQGLITEAFF. The CDR3 DNA sequence: TGTGCCAGCAGGCCCCAGGGGCTAATCACTGAAGCTTTCTTT.

This clone was detected only once. The rearrangement uses TRBV28 and TRBJ1-2; 7 nucleotides match TRBD1. With V trimmed by 7 bases and J by 4 bases, 15 bases remained unmatched. The V gene's germline CDR1 is MDHEN and CDR2 SYDVKM. CDR3 size: 16 residues. The CDR3: CASTSWGGQEVYGYTF. The CDR3 DNA is TGTGCCAGCACCTCATGGGGAGGACAGGAGGTCTATGGCTACACCTTC.

J is TRBJ1-6 and V is TRBV10-2, with D possibly TRBD1 on 5 matching bases. Trimming removed 3 bases at V and 8 bases at J, with 11 bases between. Germline assignment: CDR1 WSHSY and CDR2 SAAADI. CDR3 size: 14 residues. This chain's CDR3 is CASSDQQGDSPLHF. Here the CDR3 DNA reads TGCGCCAGCAGTGACCAGCAGGGTGATTCACCCCTCCACTTT.

In DNA, the CDR3 is TGTGCCAGCAGCTCCCAGTACGGTTCTGGAAACACCATATATTTT. It codes for CASSSQYGSGNTIYF. The chain links TRBV11-2 to TRBJ1-3; D is undetermined. Germline V gene sequence: CDR1 SGHAT, CDR2 FQNNGV. The CDR3 extends over 15 amino acids. Trimming shortened V by 4 bases and J by 1 base, and 11 bases separated the two germline ends.

In this sample, this clone turned up once. V and J are TRBV11-2 and TRBJ1-2; D is ambiguous. Germline assignment: CDR1 SGHAT and CDR2 FQNNGV. This CDR3 has 11 amino acids. Trimming removed 3 bases at V and 1 base at J, with 0 bases between. CDR3 nucleotides: TGTGCCAGCAGCTTTAACTATGGCTACACCTTC. The encoded protein is CASSFNYGYTF. The full variable domain, its missing parts supplied by reference TRBV11-2 and TRBJ1-2, is EAGVAQSPRYKIIEKRQSVAFWCNPISGHATLYWYQQILGQGPKLLIQFQNNGVVDDSQLPKDRFSAERLKGVDSTLKIQPAKLEDSAVYLCASSFNYGYTFGSGTRLTVV.